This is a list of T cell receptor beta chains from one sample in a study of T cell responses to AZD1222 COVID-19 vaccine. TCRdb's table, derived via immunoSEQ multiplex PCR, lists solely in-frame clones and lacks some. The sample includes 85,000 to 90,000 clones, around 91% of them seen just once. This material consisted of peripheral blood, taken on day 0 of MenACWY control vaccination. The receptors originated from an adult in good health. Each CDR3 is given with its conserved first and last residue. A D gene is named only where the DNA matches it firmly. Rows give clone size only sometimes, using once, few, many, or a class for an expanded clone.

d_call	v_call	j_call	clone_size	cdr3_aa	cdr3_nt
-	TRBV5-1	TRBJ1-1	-	CASSLLREGSEAFF	TGCGCCAGCAGCTTGCTGAGGGAGGGTTCTGAAGCTTTCTTT
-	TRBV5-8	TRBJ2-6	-	CASSPDGSWANVLTF	TGTGCCAGCAGCCCGGACGGCTCCTGGGCCAACGTCCTGACTTTC
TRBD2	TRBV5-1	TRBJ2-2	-	CASSFLAATNTGELFF	TGCGCCAGCAGCTTTCTAGCGGCTACGAACACCGGGGAGCTGTTTTTT
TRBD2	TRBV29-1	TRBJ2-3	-	CSVPGLAGGTDTQYF	TGCAGCGTCCCGGGACTAGCGGGGGGTACAGATACGCAGTATTTT
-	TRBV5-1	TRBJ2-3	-	CASSPGTRTDTQYF	TGCGCCAGCAGCCCGGGGACCCGCACAGATACGCAGTATTTT
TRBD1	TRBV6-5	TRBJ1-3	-	CASSYSTGDGNTIYF	TGTGCCAGCAGTTACTCCACAGGGGATGGAAACACCATATATTTT
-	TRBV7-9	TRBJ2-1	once	CASSSGAYNEQFF	TGTGCCAGCAGCTCAGGGGCCTACAATGAGCAGTTCTTC
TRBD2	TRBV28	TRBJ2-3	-	CASSSQAGGGTDTQYF	TGTGCCAGCAGTTCTCAAGCGGGAGGGGGCACAGATACGCAGTATTTT
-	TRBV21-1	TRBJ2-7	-	CASTPNRRLAVEQYF	TGTGCCAGCACCCCAAACCGGAGACTAGCGGTCGAGCAGTACTTC
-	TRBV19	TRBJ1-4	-	CASTARGEKLFF	TGTGCCAGTACCGCTAGAGGGGAAAAACTGTTTTTT
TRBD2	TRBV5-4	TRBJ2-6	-	CASSGGTSGTGANVLTF	TGTGCCAGCAGCGGGGGGACTAGCGGTACTGGGGCCAACGTCCTGACTTTC
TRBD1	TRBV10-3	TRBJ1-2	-	CAISWDRNGYTF	TGTGCCATCAGTTGGGACAGAAATGGCTACACCTTC
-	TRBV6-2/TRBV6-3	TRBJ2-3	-	CASSYSASVRDTQYF	TGTGCCAGCAGTTACTCTGCTAGCGTGAGAGATACGCAGTATTTT
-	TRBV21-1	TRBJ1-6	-	CASSKGPDSSYNSPLHF	TGTGCCAGCAGCAAAGGTCCGGATAGCTCCTATAATTCACCCCTCCACTTT
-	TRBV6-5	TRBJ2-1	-	CASSSKPGTQWRFF	TGTGCCAGCAGCTCAAAACCTGGGACGCAGTGGCGGTTCTTC
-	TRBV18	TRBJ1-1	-	CASSPNSGRRGEAFF	TGTGCCAGCTCACCGAATTCGGGACGGAGAGGGGAAGCTTTCTTT
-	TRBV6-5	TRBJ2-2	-	CASSTAANTGELFF	TGTGCCAGCTCCACAGCCGCGAACACCGGGGAGCTGTTTTTT
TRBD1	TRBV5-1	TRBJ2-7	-	CASSLSSGTGQSYEQYF	TGCGCCAGCAGCTTGTCATCCGGGACAGGGCAATCCTACGAGCAGTACTTC
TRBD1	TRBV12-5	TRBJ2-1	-	CASGLGDRGRFNEQFF	TGTGCTAGTGGTTTGGGGGACAGGGGGCGATTCAATGAGCAGTTCTTC
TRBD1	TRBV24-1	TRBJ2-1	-	CATSDPSGTGGFEQFF	TGTGCCACCAGTGATCCCAGCGGGACAGGGGGTTTTGAGCAGTTCTTC
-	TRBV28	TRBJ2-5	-	CASTPWGEWVRETQYF	TGTGCCAGCACCCCCTGGGGGGAGTGGGTGCGAGAGACCCAGTACTTC
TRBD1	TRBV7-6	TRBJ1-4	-	CASSASGTGGGKLFF	TGTGCCAGCAGCGCCTCGGGGACAGGGGGCGGAAAACTGTTTTTT
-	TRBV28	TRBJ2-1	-	CASSSERDNLLYNEQFF	TGTGCCAGCAGTAGTGAAAGGGACAATCTCCTATACAATGAGCAGTTCTTC
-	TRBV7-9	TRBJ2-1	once	CASSQFGGSYNEQFF	TGTGCCAGCAGCCAATTCGGGGGCTCCTACAATGAGCAGTTCTTC
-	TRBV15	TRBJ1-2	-	CATSRDGAEGSYGYTF	TGTGCCACCAGCAGAGATGGGGCAGAGGGAAGCTATGGCTACACCTTC
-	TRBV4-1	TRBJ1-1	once	CASSQASTGLNTEAFF	TGCGCCAGCAGCCAAGCTTCGACAGGTTTGAACACTGAAGCTTTCTTT
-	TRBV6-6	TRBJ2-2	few	CASSYDYNGELFF	TGTGCCAGCAGTTACGATTATAACGGGGAGCTGTTTTTT
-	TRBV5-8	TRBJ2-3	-	CASSRNPGPSTDTQYF	TGTGCCAGCAGCCGAAATCCGGGACCCAGCACAGATACGCAGTATTTT
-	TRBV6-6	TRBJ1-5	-	CASSYGTGNQPQHF	TGTGCCAGCAGTTACGGGACTGGGAATCAGCCCCAGCATTTT
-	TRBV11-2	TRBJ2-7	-	CASSLKGSTLSYEQYF	TGTGCCAGCAGCTTAAAGGGTTCTACCCTTTCCTACGAGCAGTACTTC
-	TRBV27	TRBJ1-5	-	CASSGTGGQPQHF	TGTGCCAGCAGCGGGACGGGGGGTCAGCCCCAGCATTTT
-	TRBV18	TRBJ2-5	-	CASSTGSDQETQYF	TGTGCCAGCTCGACCGGGTCCGACCAAGAGACCCAGTACTTC
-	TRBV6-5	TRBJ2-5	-	CASSPGWVETQYF	TGTGCCAGCAGTCCAGGGTGGGTGGAGACCCAGTACTTC
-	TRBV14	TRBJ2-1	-	CASSLNPGNEQFF	TGTGCCAGCAGCCTGAACCCCGGCAATGAGCAGTTCTTC
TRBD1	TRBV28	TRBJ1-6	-	CASSLSAGTGGSPLHF	TGTGCCAGCAGTTTATCTGCCGGGACAGGGGGCTCACCCCTCCACTTT
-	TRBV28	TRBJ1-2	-	CASSLTIRSTGGYTF	TGTGCCAGCAGTTTAACAATTCGATCAACGGGTGGCTACACCTTC
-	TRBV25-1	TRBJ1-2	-	CASSDRNKDGYTF	TGTGCCAGCAGTGACCGCAACAAGGATGGCTACACCTTC
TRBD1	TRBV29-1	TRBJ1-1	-	CSVTHLGGVAEAFF	TGCAGCGTTACTCACCTAGGGGGCGTGGCTGAAGCTTTCTTT
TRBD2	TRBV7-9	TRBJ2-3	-	CASSSGTSSSDTQYF	TGTGCCAGCAGCTCCGGGACTAGCAGCTCAGATACGCAGTATTTT
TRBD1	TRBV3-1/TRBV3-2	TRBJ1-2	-	CASSLLPQQGRYGYTF	TGTGCCAGCAGTCTTCTCCCCCAACAGGGGAGATATGGCTACACCTTC
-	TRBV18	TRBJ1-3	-	CASSPLGGETSGNTIYF	TGTGCCAGCTCACCATTGGGCGGAGAGACCTCTGGAAACACCATATATTTT
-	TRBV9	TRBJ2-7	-	CASSRSWQSYEQYF	TGTGCCAGCAGCAGATCATGGCAGTCCTACGAGCAGTACTTC
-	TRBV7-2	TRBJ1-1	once	CASSLGGEVPFAEAFF	TGTGCCAGCAGCTTAGGTGGCGAAGTCCCGTTCGCTGAAGCTTTCTTT
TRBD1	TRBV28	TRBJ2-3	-	CASRTGGTDTQYF	TGTGCCAGCAGAACAGGGGGCACAGATACGCAGTATTTT
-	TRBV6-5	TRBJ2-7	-	CASRIRASYEQYF	TGTGCCAGCAGGATCAGGGCCTCCTACGAGCAGTACTTC
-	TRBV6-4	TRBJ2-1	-	CASSPGTSVNEQFF	TGTGCCAGCAGTCCCGGGACTTCAGTCAATGAGCAGTTCTTC
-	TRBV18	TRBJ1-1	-	CASSPPGRGFDTEAFF	TGTGCCAGCTCACCACCGGGCAGGGGATTCGACACTGAAGCTTTCTTT
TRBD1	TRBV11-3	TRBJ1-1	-	CASSPGGQTSHEAFF	TGTGCCAGCAGCCCAGGGGGACAGACGTCTCATGAAGCTTTCTTT
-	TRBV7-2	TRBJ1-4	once	CASSLRATNEKLFF	TGTGCCAGCAGCCTACGCGCAACTAATGAAAAACTGTTTTTT
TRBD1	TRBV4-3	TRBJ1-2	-	CASSQGQGIGYGYTF	TGCGCCAGCAGCCAAGGACAGGGCATCGGCTATGGCTACACCTTC
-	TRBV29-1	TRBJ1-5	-	CSARQGNQPQHF	TGCAGCGCTAGACAGGGCAATCAGCCCCAGCATTTT
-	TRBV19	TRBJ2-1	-	CASGQRGFQGMGYNEQFF	TGTGCCAGTGGACAGCGTGGATTTCAGGGTATGGGTTACAATGAGCAGTTCTTC
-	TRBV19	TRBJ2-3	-	CASSMALADTQYF	TGTGCCAGTAGTATGGCCTTAGCAGATACGCAGTATTTT